The 8 T cell receptor beta chains presented below share a single source sample, sequenced in a study of neurological immune-mediated disorders (dated by TCRdb to about 2019). The library came from 5' RACE. The sequencing machine was an Illumina HiSeq 2500. TCRdb itself trimmed the public reads at Q25 with fastp, ran MiXCR and retained productive beta chains. Every entry covers one CDR3 protein and lists the most common genes and DNA from its rows. In all, the sample holds tens of thousands of distinct CDR3 sequences, and 12% to 15% of those were seen once. The ten biggest clones cover around 4.6% of the sample. This specimen's time point label, per the study, means: longitudinal time-point 1 (baseline). The sequencing input was PBMCs. The receptors stem from a female donor with HTLV-1-associated myelopathy (HAM/TSP).

This chain joins TRBV10-3 and TRBJ2-7; 7 bases align to TRBD1. CDR3 length: 14 amino acids. With 10 bases clipped from V and 3 bases from J, the junction kept 12 bases outside the gene matches. Germline CDR1 is ENHRY and CDR2 is SYGVKD. The CDR3 spells CASGARDRNYEQYF. DNA for the CDR3: TGTGCCAGCGGCGCCCGGGACAGAAACTACGAGCAGTACTTC.

This clonotype was seen at least ten times. The chain carries TRBV7-2 and TRBJ2-3; the D is unclear. CDR1 and CDR2 from the germline V gene are SGHTA and FQGNSA. V lost 1 base, J lost 4 bases, and 9 bases lay in between. The CDR3 consists of 14 residues. This CDR3 is CASSLDGPADTQYF. In DNA form, the CDR3 reads TGTGCCAGCAGCTTAGATGGTCCAGCAGATACGCAGTATTTT.

This clonotype was recorded many times. This chain connects TRBV6-1 to TRBJ2-7; either TRBD1 or TRBD2 may fit D (5 bases each). The V gene lost 6 bases and the J gene lost 6 bases, with 9 bases spanning the gap. The CDR3 runs to 11 residues. Germline values: CDR1 MNHNS, CDR2 SASEGT. The CDR3 nucleotides are TGTGCCAGCAGGAGAGGGGTCGAGCAGTACTTC. It is translated as CASRRGVEQYF.

There are many counts of this clonotype. The V gene is TRBV5-1, the J gene TRBJ1-4, with 9 bases that match TRBD1. The CDR3 is 14 residues long. CDR1 is SGHRS, CDR2 YFSETQ, per germline. V shed 4 bases, J shed 10 bases, and the junction held 8 bases outside the gene matches. CDR3 loop: CASSPGQGGRKLFF. The CDR3 DNA sequence: TGCGCCAGCAGCCCGGGACAGGGTGGCAGAAAACTGTTTTTT.

This clonotype was found once. The gene calls are TRBV18 and TRBJ2-7; weak D call: TRBD1 (5 bases). Trimming removed 5 bases at V and 0 bases at J, with 11 bases between. The germline gives CDR1 KGHSH, CDR2 LQKENI. The CDR3 runs 14 residues. The CDR3: CASSTLDSSYEQYF. The CDR3 DNA sequence: TGTGCCAGCTCAACCCTCGACAGCTCCTACGAGCAGTACTTC.

This sequence joins TRBV18 and TRBJ2-7; no reliable D call. Germline V CDR1 and CDR2: KGHSH, LQKENI. The CDR3 contains 14 residues. Trimming left V 3 bases short and J 2 bases short, with 11 bases between. DNA for the CDR3: TGTGCCAGCTCACCCCAGACCGGCACCTACGAGCAGTACTTC. Its translation is CASSPQTGTYEQYF.

In this sample, this clonotype turned up a few times. V gene TRBV5-6 combines with J gene TRBJ1-2; D possibly corresponds to TRBD1 (5 bases). This CDR3 region has 13 residues. The germline V gene has CDR1 SGHDT and CDR2 YYEEEE. Trimming pared 3 bases from V and 6 bases from J, leaving 12 bases between. The CDR3 here is CASSSLGANGYTF. CDR3 DNA: TGTGCCAGCAGCTCTCTCGGGGCAAATGGCTACACCTTC.

This clonotype was seen more than once but under ten times. This chain connects TRBV7-2 to TRBJ2-2; TRBD1 might be the D (5 bases). The CDR3 is 15 residues long. V was cut by 5 bases and J by 0 bases, with 10 bases left in between. The germline V gene has CDR1 SGHTA and CDR2 FQGNSA. This CDR3 reads CASSRQFPNTGELFF. CDR3 coding DNA: TGTGCCAGCAGCCGACAGTTCCCGAACACCGGGGAGCTGTTTTTT.